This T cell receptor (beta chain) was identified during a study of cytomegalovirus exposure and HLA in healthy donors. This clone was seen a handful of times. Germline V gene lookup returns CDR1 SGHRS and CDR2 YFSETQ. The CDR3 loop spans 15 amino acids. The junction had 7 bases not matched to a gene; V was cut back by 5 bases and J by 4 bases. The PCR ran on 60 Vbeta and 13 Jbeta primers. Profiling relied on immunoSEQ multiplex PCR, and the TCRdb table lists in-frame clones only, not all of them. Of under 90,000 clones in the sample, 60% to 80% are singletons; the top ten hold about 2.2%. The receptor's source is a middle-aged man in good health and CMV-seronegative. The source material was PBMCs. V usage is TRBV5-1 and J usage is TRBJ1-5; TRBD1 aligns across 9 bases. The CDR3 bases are TGCGCCAGCAGACCGGGACAGGGCATAAATCAGCCCCAGCATTTT. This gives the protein CASRPGQGINQPQHF.